This T cell receptor (beta chain) was retrieved from a study of CD8+ T cells in alopecia areata. Whole-study findings and limits: Mice showed clearer TCR sharing than patients did, a gap that was possibly HLA-related. Scalp clonality and expanded CD8+ clones among the top 100 fell significantly with tofacitinib.

The treatment was: oral pan-JAK inhibitor, 5-10 mg twice daily. PBMCs yielded sorted CD4+ and CD8+ T cells. A few counts support this clone. No antigen is known for it. Reverse transcription of extracted RNA yielded cDNA, which provided the sequencing template. TCRdb's table, derived via immunoSEQ multiplex PCR, lists solely in-frame clones and lacks some. This repertoire shows over 70,000 clones, around 61% found once; its top ten account for roughly a quarter. The CDR3 loop spans 17 amino acids. CDR1 and CDR2 from the germline V gene are SNHLY and FYNNEI. V was clipped by 8 bases and J by 5 bases; unmatched bases: 13.

The material sequenced was CD8+ T cells sorted from blood, taken at week 24, from a patient treated with tofacitinib. The source is a human donor with alopecia areata. The chain has TRBV2 and TRBJ2-2, with TRBD2 matching 11 bases. The CDR3 loop is CASCSGRASFRTGELFF. CDR3 DNA: TGTGCCAGCTGTAGCGGGAGGGCCTCGTTCAGAACCGGGGAGCTGTTTTTT.